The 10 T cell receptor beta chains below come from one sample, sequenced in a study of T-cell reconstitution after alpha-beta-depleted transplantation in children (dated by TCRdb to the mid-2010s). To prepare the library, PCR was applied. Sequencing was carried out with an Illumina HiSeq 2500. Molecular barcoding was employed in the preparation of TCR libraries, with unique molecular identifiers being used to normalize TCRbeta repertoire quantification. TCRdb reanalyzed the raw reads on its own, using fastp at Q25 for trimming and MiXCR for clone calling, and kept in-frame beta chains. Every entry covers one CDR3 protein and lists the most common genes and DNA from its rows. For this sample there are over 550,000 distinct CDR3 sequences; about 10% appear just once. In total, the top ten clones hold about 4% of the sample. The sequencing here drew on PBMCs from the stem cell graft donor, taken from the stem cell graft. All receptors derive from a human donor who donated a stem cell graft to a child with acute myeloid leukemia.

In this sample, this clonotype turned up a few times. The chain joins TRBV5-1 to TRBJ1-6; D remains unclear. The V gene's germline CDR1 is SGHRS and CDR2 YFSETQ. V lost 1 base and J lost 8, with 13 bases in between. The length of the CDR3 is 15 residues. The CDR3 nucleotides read TGCGCCAGCAGCTTGTGGACTAACCCAGATTCACCCCTCCACTTT. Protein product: CASSLWTNPDSPLHF.

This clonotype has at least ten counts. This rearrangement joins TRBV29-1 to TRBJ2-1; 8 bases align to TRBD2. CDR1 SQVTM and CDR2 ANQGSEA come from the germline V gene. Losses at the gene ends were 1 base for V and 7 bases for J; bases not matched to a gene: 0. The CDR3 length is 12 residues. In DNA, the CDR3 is TGCAGCGTTGAAGCTAGCGGGAATGAGCAGTTCTTC. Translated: CSVEASGNEQFF.

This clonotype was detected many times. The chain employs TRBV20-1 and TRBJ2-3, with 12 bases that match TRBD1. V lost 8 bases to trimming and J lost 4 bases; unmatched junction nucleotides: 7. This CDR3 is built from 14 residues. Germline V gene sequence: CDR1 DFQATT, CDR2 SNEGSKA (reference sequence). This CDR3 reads CSKLGTGGADTQYF. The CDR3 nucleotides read TGCAGTAAACTAGGGACAGGGGGCGCAGATACGCAGTATTTT.

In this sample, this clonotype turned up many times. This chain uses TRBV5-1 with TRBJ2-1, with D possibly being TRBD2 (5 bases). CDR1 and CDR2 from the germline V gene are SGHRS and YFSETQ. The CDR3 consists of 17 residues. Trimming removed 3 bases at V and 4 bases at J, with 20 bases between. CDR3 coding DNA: TGCGCCAGCAGCTCGTTGGTTCTAGCAGCCCAGTACAATGAGCAGTTCTTC. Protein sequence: CASSSLVLAAQYNEQFF.

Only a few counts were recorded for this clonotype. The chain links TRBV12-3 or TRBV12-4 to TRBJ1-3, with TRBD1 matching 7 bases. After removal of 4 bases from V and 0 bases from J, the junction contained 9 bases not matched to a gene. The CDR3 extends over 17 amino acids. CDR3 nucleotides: TGTGCCAGCAGTTCCAACAGGGGAACCAACTCTGGAAACACCATATATTTT. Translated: CASSSNRGTNSGNTIYF.

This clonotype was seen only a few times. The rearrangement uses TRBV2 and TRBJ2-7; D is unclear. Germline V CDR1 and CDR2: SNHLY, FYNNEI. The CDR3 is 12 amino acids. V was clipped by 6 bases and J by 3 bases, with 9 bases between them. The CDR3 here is CASRGSLYEQYF. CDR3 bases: TGTGCCAGCAGGGGTAGTCTCTACGAGCAGTACTTC.

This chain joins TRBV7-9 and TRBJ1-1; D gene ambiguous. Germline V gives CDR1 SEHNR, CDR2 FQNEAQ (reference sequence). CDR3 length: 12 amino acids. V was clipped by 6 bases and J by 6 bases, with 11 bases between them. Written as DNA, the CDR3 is TGTGCCAGCAGGGCCGAGGGCCCTGAAGCTTTCTTT. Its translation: CASRAEGPEAFF.

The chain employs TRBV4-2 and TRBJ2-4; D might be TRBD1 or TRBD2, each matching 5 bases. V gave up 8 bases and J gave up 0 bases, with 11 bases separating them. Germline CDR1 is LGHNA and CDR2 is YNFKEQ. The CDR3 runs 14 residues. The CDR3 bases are TGTGCCAGCGGCCCGGGGCTAGCCAAAAACATTCAGTACTTC. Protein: CASGPGLAKNIQYF.

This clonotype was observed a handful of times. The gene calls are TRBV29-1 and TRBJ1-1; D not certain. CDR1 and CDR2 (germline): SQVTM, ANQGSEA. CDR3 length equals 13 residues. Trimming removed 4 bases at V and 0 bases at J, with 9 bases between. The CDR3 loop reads CSVGGVLNTEAFF. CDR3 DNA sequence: TGCAGCGTTGGGGGTGTCTTGAACACTGAAGCTTTCTTT.

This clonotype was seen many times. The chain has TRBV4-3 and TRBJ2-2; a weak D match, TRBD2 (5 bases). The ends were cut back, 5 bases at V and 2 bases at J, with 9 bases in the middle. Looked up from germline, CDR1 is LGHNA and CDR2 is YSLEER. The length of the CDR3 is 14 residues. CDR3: CASSTSGNTGELFF. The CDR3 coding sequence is TGCGCCAGCAGCACAAGCGGAAACACCGGGGAGCTGTTTTTT.